This TCR beta chain was documented in a study of early T cells in non-severe SARS-CoV-2 infection. Whole-study context: Sequencing of unsorted whole blood was done on bulk RNA, leaving chains unpaired.

V shed 8 bases, J shed 2 bases, and the junction held 3 bases outside the gene matches. The length of the CDR3 is 12 residues. Germline V gives CDR1 MNHEY, CDR2 SVGEGT. Each cDNA molecule carried a unique molecular identifier. TCRdb analysed the 5' RACE reads with MiXCR anew, one entry per CDR3 protein. This table has over 90,000 distinct CDR3 sequences, about an eighth appearing once. The study, taken as a whole, reports: Comparison of clonotypes with VDJdb favored anti-spike CD8 responses while missing private and CD4 specificities.

Regarding this clonotype: Antigen specificity is unknown.

The clonotype originates from an adult who was a healthcare worker with PCR-confirmed SARS-CoV-2 infection or an uninfected control (not recorded which). The chain has TRBV6-2 or TRBV6-3 and TRBJ2-7; TRBD1 aligns across 7 bases. The sample was whole blood. The CDR3 loop reads CASGDRAYEQYF. The CDR3 nucleotides are TGTGCCAGCGGCGACAGGGCCTACGAGCAGTACTTC.